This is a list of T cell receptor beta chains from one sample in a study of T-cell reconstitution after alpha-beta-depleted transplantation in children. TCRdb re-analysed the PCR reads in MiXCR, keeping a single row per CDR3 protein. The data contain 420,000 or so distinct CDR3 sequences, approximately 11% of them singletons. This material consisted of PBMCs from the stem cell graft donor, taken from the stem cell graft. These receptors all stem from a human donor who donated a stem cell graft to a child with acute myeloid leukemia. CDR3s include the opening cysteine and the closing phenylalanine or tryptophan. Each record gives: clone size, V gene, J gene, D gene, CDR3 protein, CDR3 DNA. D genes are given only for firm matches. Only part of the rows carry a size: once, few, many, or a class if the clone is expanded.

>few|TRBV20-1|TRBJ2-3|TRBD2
CSARDLSVAGGWTDTQYF
TGCAGTGCTAGAGATTTATCTGTTGCGGGGGGGTGGACAGATACGCAGTATTTT
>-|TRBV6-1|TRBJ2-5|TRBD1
CASSDRGGTGARETQYF
TGTGCCAGCAGTGATAGGGGGGGGACAGGGGCCCGCGAGACCCAGTACTTC
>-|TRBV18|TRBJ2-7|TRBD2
CASSPLPGGRDEQYF
TGTGCCAGCTCACCCCTCCCGGGAGGGCGCGACGAGCAGTACTTC
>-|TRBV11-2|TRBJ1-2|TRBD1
CASSLEGQGAYGYTF
TGTGCCAGCAGCTTAGAGGGACAGGGAGCATATGGCTACACCTTC
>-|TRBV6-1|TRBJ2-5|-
CASSPAGFPETQYF
TGTGCCAGCAGTCCGGCAGGGTTTCCAGAGACCCAGTACTTC
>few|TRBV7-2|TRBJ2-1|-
CASSLGPPGAVVYNEQFF
TGTGCCAGCAGCTTAGGGCCCCCGGGGGCCGTAGTCTACAATGAGCAGTTCTTC
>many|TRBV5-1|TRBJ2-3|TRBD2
CASRIGTSGTDTQYF
TGCGCCAGCAGAATTGGGACTAGCGGCACAGATACGCAGTATTTT
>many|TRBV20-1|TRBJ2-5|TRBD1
CSANPGQGGETQYF
TGCAGTGCCAACCCGGGACAGGGCGGGGAGACCCAGTACTTC
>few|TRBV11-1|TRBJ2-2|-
CASSLDLVRRGSTGELFF
TGTGCCAGCAGCTTAGACTTGGTGCGGAGGGGGAGCACCGGGGAGCTGTTTTTT
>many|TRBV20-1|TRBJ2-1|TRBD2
CSARSLAGADNEQFF
TGCAGTGCTAGGTCCCTCGCGGGAGCTGATAATGAGCAGTTCTTC
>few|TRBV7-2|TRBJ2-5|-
CASSYDAGETQYF
TGTGCCAGCAGTTATGATGCGGGAGAGACCCAGTACTTC
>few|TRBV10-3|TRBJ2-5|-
CAISVRPSRETQYF
TGTGCCATCAGTGTTCGTCCGTCTCGGGAGACCCAGTACTTC
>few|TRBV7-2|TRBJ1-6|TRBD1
CASSSPPGTGYNSPLHF
TGTGCCAGCAGCTCTCCCCCCGGGACAGGGTATAATTCACCCCTCCACTTT
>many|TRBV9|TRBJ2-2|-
CASDQGGLDPGELFF
TGTGCCAGCGACCAGGGGGGACTAGACCCCGGGGAGCTGTTTTTT
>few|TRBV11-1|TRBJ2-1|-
CASSFTGPSSYNEQFF
TGTGCCAGCAGCTTTACGGGGCCTAGCTCCTACAATGAGCAGTTCTTC
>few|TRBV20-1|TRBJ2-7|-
CSARDQNREQYF
TGCAGTGCTAGAGATCAAAACCGCGAGCAGTACTTC
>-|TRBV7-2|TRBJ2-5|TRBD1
CASSRTGTGLETQYF
TGTGCCAGCAGCCGCACGGGGACAGGGCTAGAGACCCAGTACTTC
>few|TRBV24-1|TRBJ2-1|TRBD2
CATSEGSGRLYEQFF
TGTGCCACCAGTGAGGGTAGCGGGAGGTTGTATGAGCAGTTCTTC
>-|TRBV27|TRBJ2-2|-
CASSHDPWGGRGAGEPFF
TGTGCCAGCAGTCATGATCCATGGGGTGGTAGAGGTGCCGGGGAGCCGTTTTTT
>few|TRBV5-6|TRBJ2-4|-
CASSLEVGSQYF
TGTGCCAGCAGCTTGGAGGTCGGTAGTCAGTACTTC
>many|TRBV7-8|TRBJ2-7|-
CASSSVDGTYYEQYF
TGTGCCAGCAGCTCAGTGGACGGGACCTACTACGAGCAGTACTTC
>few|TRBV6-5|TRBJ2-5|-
CASSNQQGIQETQYF
TGTGCCAGCAGTAACCAACAGGGCATACAAGAGACCCAGTACTTC
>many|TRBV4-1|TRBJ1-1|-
CASRVEGRGTEAFF
TGCGCCAGTAGAGTTGAGGGGCGGGGGACTGAAGCTTTCTTT
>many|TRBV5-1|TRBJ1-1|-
CASKGLSNTEAFF
TGCGCCAGCAAGGGTTTGTCGAACACTGAAGCTTTCTTT
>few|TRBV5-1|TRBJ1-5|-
CASSLEGGMDQPQHF
TGCGCCAGCAGCTTGGAGGGGGGTATGGATCAGCCCCAGCATTTT
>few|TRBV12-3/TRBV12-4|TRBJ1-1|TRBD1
CASSRGDRVGNTEAFF
TGTGCCAGCAGCAGGGGGGACAGGGTTGGGAACACTGAAGCTTTCTTT
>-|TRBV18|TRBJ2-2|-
CASSPPSHANTGELFF
TGTGCCAGCTCACCACCGTCACACGCGAACACCGGGGAGCTGTTTTTT
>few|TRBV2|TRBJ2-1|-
CASSEAPEVSPYNEQFF
TGTGCCAGCAGTGAAGCGCCTGAAGTTTCCCCCTACAATGAGCAGTTCTTC
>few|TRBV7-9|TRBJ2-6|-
CASSGRGSGANVLTF
TGTGCCAGCAGCGGGCGGGGCTCTGGGGCCAACGTCCTGACTTTC
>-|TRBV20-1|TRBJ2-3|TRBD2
CSAFGLAGGGDTQYF
TGCAGTGCTTTTGGACTAGCGGGGGGTGGGGATACGCAGTATTTT
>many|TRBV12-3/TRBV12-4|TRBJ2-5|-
CASSRDRRETQYF
TGTGCCAGCAGTCGGGACCGGAGGGAGACCCAGTACTTC
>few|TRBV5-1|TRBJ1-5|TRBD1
CASSPGQEFNQPQHF
TGCGCCAGCAGTCCGGGACAGGAGTTCAATCAGCCCCAGCATTTT
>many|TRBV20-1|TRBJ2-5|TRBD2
CSAPPSGSLETQYF
TGCAGTGCTCCCCCTAGCGGGAGTCTGGAGACCCAGTACTTC
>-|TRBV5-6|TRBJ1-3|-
CASSTAGGSGNTIYF
TGTGCCAGCAGCACCGCCGGGGGCTCTGGAAACACCATATATTTT
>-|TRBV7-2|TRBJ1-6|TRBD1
CASSSTGTGTNSPPLHF
TGTGCCAGCAGCTCGACCGGGACAGGGACCAATTCACCGCCCCTCCACTTT
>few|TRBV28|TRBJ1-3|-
CASSLPQGSGGNTIYF
TGTGCCAGCAGTTTACCCCAGGGTTCAGGAGGAAACACCATATATTTT
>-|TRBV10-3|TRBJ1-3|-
CAISDRGAGNTIYF
TGTGCCATCAGTGACAGGGGAGCTGGAAACACCATATATTTT
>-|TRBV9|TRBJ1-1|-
CASSTRGGGTEAFF
TGTGCCAGCAGCACACGAGGCGGGGGCACTGAAGCTTTCTTT
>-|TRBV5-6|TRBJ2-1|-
CASSLEGGQNEQFF
TGTGCCAGCAGCTTGGAGGGGGGGCAGAATGAGCAGTTCTTC
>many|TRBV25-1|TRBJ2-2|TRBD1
CASSGTGVTGELFF
TGTGCCAGCAGTGGGACAGGAGTCACCGGGGAGCTGTTTTTT
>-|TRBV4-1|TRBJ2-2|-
CASSHLQGSDTGELFF
TGCGCCAGCAGCCACTTGCAGGGGAGCGACACCGGGGAGCTGTTTTTT
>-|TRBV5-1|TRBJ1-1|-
CASSLVVDTEAFF
TGCGCCAGCAGCTTGGTAGTGGACACTGAAGCTTTCTTT
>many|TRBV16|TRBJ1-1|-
CASSQLGITEAFF
TGTGCCAGCAGCCAATTAGGAATCACTGAAGCTTTCTTT
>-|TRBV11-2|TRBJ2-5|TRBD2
CASSYTSGRASGRETQYF
TGTGCCAGCAGCTATACTAGCGGGAGGGCCTCGGGGCGGGAGACCCAGTACTTC
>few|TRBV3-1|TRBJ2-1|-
CASGLDSQPYNEQFF
TGTGCCAGCGGGTTGGACAGCCAACCCTACAATGAGCAGTTCTTC
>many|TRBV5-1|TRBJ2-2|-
CASSWGLPGTGELFF
TGCGCCAGCAGCTGGGGCCTCCCGGGCACCGGGGAGCTGTTTTTT
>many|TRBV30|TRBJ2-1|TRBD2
CAWMSPSGRLKFF
TGTGCCTGGATGTCACCTAGCGGGAGGTTGAAGTTCTTC
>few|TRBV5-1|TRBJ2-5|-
CASSLSGTVGETQYF
TGCGCCAGCAGCTTGAGCGGGACAGTGGGGGAGACCCAGTACTTC
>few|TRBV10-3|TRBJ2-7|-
CAISENYEQYF
TGTGCCATCAGTGAGAATTACGAGCAGTACTTC
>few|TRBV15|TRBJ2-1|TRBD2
CATSVLAGAYNEQFF
TGTGCCACCAGCGTACTAGCGGGGGCCTACAATGAGCAGTTCTTC
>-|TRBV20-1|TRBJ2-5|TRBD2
CSAPLAGTGETQYF
TGCAGTGCTCCACTAGCGGGGACGGGCGAGACCCAGTACTTC
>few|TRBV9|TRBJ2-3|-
CASSPGPFTDTQYF
TGTGCCAGCAGCCCCGGGCCATTCACAGATACGCAGTATTTT
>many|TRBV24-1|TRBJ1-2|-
CATSDFRGGYTF
TGTGCCACCAGTGATTTTAGGGGAGGCTACACCTTC
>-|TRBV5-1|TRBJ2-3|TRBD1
CASSLWPGQGTDTQYF
TGCGCCAGCAGCTTGTGGCCGGGACAGGGCACAGATACGCAGTATTTT
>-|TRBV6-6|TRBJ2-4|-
CASSSGQSVIQYF
TGTGCCAGCAGTTCTGGACAGAGCGTCATTCAGTACTTC
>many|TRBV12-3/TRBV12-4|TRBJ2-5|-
CASSLGIWETQYF
TGTGCCAGCAGTTTAGGGATTTGGGAGACCCAGTACTTC
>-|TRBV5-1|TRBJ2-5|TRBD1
CASSQPGQGAETQYF
TGCGCCAGCAGCCAGCCGGGACAGGGGGCCGAGACCCAGTACTTC